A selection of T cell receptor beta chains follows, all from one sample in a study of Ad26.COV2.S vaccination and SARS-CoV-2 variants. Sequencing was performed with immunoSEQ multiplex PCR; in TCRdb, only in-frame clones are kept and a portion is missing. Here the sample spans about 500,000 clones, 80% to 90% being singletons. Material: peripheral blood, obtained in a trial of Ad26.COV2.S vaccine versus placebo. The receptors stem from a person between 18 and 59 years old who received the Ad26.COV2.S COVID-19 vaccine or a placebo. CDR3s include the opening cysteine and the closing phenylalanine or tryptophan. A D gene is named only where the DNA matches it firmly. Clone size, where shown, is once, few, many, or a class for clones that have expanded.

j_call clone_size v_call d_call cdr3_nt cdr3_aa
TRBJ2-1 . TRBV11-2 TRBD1 TGTGCCAGCAGCTCAGGGGGTGCAAGCTGGACCTACAATGAGCAGTTCTTC CASSSGGASWTYNEQFF
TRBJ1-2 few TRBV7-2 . TGTGCCAGCAGCTTAGATTCTGGAAGGCCCGGCTACACCTTC CASSLDSGRPGYTF
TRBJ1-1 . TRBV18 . TGTGCCAGCTCACCACCCGATATCCATGAAGCTTTCTTT CASSPPDIHEAFF
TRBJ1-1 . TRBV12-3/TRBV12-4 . TGTGCCAGCACCATTGGGGGGGGGACTGAAGCTTTCTTT CASTIGGGTEAFF
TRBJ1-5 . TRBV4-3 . TGCGCCAGCAGCCAAGATTTGGGGTACCAGCCCCAGCATTTT CASSQDLGYQPQHF
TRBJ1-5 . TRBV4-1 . TGCGCCAGCAGCCAGTCAGTAAGCAATCAGCCCCAGCATTTT CASSQSVSNQPQHF
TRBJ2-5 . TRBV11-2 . TGTGCCAGCAGCTTAGATTGGCCCGCTACTAGACTCCAAGAGACCCAGTACTTC CASSLDWPATRLQETQYF
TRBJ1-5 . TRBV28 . TGTGCCAGCACCTTTACCCCGGGTAATCAGCCCCAGCATTTT CASTFTPGNQPQHF
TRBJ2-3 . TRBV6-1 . TGTGCCAGCAGTGAAGGGCGGGGGCCATATACGCAGTATTTT CASSEGRGPYTQYF
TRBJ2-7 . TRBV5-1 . TGCGCCAGCAGTGGTTGGGGAGGCGAAGCCAGCGAGCAGTACTTC CASSGWGGEASEQYF
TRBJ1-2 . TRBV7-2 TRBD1 TGTGCCAGCAGCTTAAGGGGGACAGGCCACCCCCTGGGTGGCTACACCTTC CASSLRGTGHPLGGYTF
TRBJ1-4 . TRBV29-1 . TGCAGCGCAAATGGGGGGTCAGATGAAAAACTGTTTTTT CSANGGSDEKLFF
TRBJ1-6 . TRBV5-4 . TGTGCCAGCAGTCGACAGGAGTTCAATTCACCCCTCCACTTT CASSRQEFNSPLHF
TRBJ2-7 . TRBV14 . TGTGCCAGCAGCCAAGGAAATTCGGGCAGGTCTTCCTTC CASSQGNSGRSSF
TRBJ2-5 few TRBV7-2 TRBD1 TGTGCCAGCAGCTTAGCTAGGACAGGGACGGAGACCCAGTACTTC CASSLARTGTETQYF
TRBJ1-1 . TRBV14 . TGTGCCAGCAGCCAAGATCACGGGTGGGCTTTCTTT CASSQDHGWAFF
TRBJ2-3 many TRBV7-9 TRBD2 TGTGCCAGCAGCTCTTCTAGCGGGAGCACAGATACGCAGTATTTT CASSSSSGSTDTQYF
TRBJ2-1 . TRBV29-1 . TGCAGCGTTGGATATGAGCAGTTCTTC CSVGYEQFF
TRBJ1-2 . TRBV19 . TGTGCCTCCAGGACCGGTAACTATGGCTACACCTTC CASRTGNYGYTF
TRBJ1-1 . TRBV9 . TGTGCCAGCAGCGTAGATGGCAGGCACACTGAAGCTTTCTTT CASSVDGRHTEAFF
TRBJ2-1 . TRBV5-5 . TGTGCCAGCAGCTTGGTAGTACAGACCTACAATGAGCAGTTCTTC CASSLVVQTYNEQFF
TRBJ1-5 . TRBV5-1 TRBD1 TGCGCCAGCAGCTTGGATCCTGGGACAGGGGATCAGCCCCAGCATTTT CASSLDPGTGDQPQHF
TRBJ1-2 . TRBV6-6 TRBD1 TGTGCCAGCAGTCCCGGACAGGGCACCTATGGCTACACCTTC CASSPGQGTYGYTF
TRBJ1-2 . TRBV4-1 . TGCGCCAGCAGCTCCCCCGCAGCCTCCTATGGCTACACCTTC CASSSPAASYGYTF
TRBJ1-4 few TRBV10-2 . TGCGCCAGCAGTGAGTACACTCTTTGGGCAGGCCGAAATGAAAAACTGTTTTTT CASSEYTLWAGRNEKLFF
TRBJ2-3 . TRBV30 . TGTGCCTGGAATGGGTTCGGCACAGATACGCAGTATTTT CAWNGFGTDTQYF